This T cell receptor beta chain is from a study of radiation and T cells in renal cell carcinoma. About the research overall: Nephrectomy followed 15 Gy stereotactic body radiation by 4 weeks. Study-wide points: Top tumor clonotypes rose in blood 2 weeks post-radiation, then contracted.

The table came from immunoSEQ multiplex PCR; TCRdb's copy has only in-frame clones and leaves some out. Of approximately 150,000 clones listed, approximately 82% were seen once; the top ten hold approximately 20%. V lost 10 bases and J lost 8, with 8 bases in between. The CDR3 runs 10 residues. Germline V lookup: CDR1 LNHDA, CDR2 SQIVND (reference sequence). The table lists this clone with a count of one. The antigen is not known. Time point described: baseline pretreatment blood. Treatment described: 15 Gy SBRT to primary tumor, nephrectomy 4 weeks later. Blood was sampled at baseline, 2 weeks and 4 weeks after SBRT. The tumor was a clear cell renal cell carcinoma.

Sequences were derived from blood, sampled from a patient whose treatment included radiotherapy and nephrectomy. The gene calls are TRBV19 and TRBJ1-4; D remains unclear. The origin of this receptor is a woman between 50 and 59 years old with renal cell carcinoma. CDR3 in DNA: TGTGCCACGGGGATCGAAAAACTGTTTTTT. Its translation is CATGIEKLFF.